Below, 20 T cell receptor beta chains from the same sample are listed, as sequenced in a study of blood T cell repertoires in COVID-19. TCRdb keeps only in-frame clones here, not all; method: immunoSEQ multiplex PCR. Of around 100,000 clones in the sample, around 90% were seen once. Sample: peripheral blood. The origin of the receptors is a human donor in a cohort sampled during active COVID-19.

The gene calls are TRBV24-1 and TRBJ2-6; D may be TRBD2 (5 bases). This CDR3 region has 16 residues. Trimming took 4 bases from V and 0 from J, leaving 9 bases between them. Germline loops: CDR1 KGHDR, CDR2 SFDVKD. CDR3 region: CATSESRASGANVLTF. CDR3 DNA sequence: TGTGCCACCAGTGAGTCGAGGGCCTCTGGGGCCAACGTCCTGACTTTC.

The rearrangement joins TRBV30 to TRBJ1-2; D possibly corresponds to TRBD1 (6 bases). V lost 5 bases and J lost 4, with 14 bases in between. The CDR3 is 13 residues long. Germline CDR1 and CDR2: GTSNPN and SVGIG (reference sequence). The CDR3 DNA is TGTGCCTGGGGGTCAGGGGTTGCCTATGGCTACACCTTC. Protein sequence: CAWGSGVAYGYTF.

This sequence joins TRBV30 and TRBJ2-7; a weak D match, TRBD1 (6 bases). Germline CDR1 is GTSNPN and CDR2 is SVGIG (reference sequence). V lost 1 base to trimming and J lost 5 bases, with 9 bases between them. The CDR3 runs 12 residues. CDR3 region: CAWSADSHEQYF. The CDR3 DNA follows: TGTGCCTGGAGTGCGGACAGCCACGAGCAGTACTTC.

The chain joins TRBV19 to TRBJ1-4, with D unresolved. V gave up 5 bases and J gave up 6 bases, with 16 bases separating them. Germline lookup yields CDR1 LNHDA and CDR2 SQIVND (reference sequence). The CDR3 totals 15 residues. The CDR3 DNA follows: TGTGCCAGTAGTTTGTTCGGAGGCCTAGATGAAAAACTGTTTTTT. Encoded protein: CASSLFGGLDEKLFF.

The chain is built from TRBV19 and TRBJ1-5; a weak D match, TRBD1 (5 bases). The ends were cut back, 7 bases at V and 3 bases at J, with 13 bases in the middle. Germline-derived CDR1 and CDR2 are LNHDA and SQIVND (reference sequence). The CDR3 sequence is 14 residues long. CDR3 region: CASTSGGDNQPQHF. CDR3 DNA sequence: TGTGCCAGTACCTCGGGAGGGGACAATCAGCCCCAGCATTTT.

J is TRBJ1-2 and V is TRBV12-5; the match to TRBD1 covers 7 bases. Trimming at V came to 4 bases and at J to 3 bases, leaving 2 bases not matched to a gene. CDR3 length: 13 amino acids. Germline values: CDR1 LGHNT, CDR2 FRNRAP. CDR3 in amino acids: CASGSGTDYGYTF. The DNA for the CDR3 is TGTGCTAGTGGTTCCGGGACAGACTATGGCTACACCTTC.

The chain employs TRBV2 and TRBJ2-3; 9 bases fit TRBD1. The J segment lost 3 bases and the V segment lost 7 bases, leaving 8 bases of the junction unmatched. Germline V gene lookup returns CDR1 SNHLY and CDR2 FYNNEI. The CDR3 contains 15 residues. The CDR3 nucleotides read TGTGCCAGCATGGGACAGGGCTGGGGAACAGATACGCAGTATTTT. Protein product: CASMGQGWGTDTQYF.

This chain connects TRBV6-1 to TRBJ1-3; no clear D. V was pared by 0 bases and J by 0 bases, with 9 bases between. Germline V gives CDR1 MNHNS, CDR2 SASEGT. This CDR3 region has 16 residues. This CDR3 is CASSEAYSSSGNTIYF. Written as DNA, the CDR3 is TGTGCCAGCAGTGAAGCGTACTCGAGCTCTGGAAACACCATATATTTT.

The chain recombines TRBV5-1 with TRBJ1-2, with 9 bases fitting TRBD1. The V and J ends lost 4 bases and 4 bases, in that order; junction bases with no gene match: 11. Germline V gene sequence: CDR1 SGHRS, CDR2 YFSETQ. The CDR3 is made up of 16 amino acids. This CDR3 reads CASSLTPGQGVYGYTF. The CDR3 DNA is TGCGCCAGCAGCCTCACTCCGGGACAGGGAGTCTATGGCTACACCTTC. Full variable domain (missing parts from reference TRBV5-1 and TRBJ1-2): KAGVTQTPRYLIKTRGQQVTLSCSPISGHRSVSWYQQTPGQGLQFLFEYFSETQRNKGNFPGRFSGRQFSNSRSEMNVSTLELGDSALYLCASSLTPGQGVYGYTFGSGTRLTVV.

V and J are TRBV3-1 (or the pseudogene TRBV3-2) and TRBJ1-5, with D possibly matching TRBD1 (6 bases). CDR3 length: 16 amino acids. The germline CDR1 and CDR2 sequences are LGHDT and YNNKEL (reference sequence). With 1 base removed from V and 3 bases from J, the gap between germline ends came to 13 bases. Written as DNA, the CDR3 is TGTGCCAGCAGCCAAGTATTTGGGGGCGTCAATCAGCCCCAGCATTTT. It codes for CASSQVFGGVNQPQHF.

The V gene is TRBV6-5, the J gene TRBJ2-7; D might be TRBD1 (7 bases). The CDR3 is 15 residues long. The germline gives CDR1 MNHEY, CDR2 SVGAGI. V lost 6 bases to trimming and J lost 4 bases, with 19 bases between them. CDR3 in DNA: TGTGCCAGCAGCCTGCAGGAGGGGGCGTTGTACGAGCAGTACTTC. It encodes CASSLQEGALYEQYF.

The J gene is TRBJ2-5, the V gene TRBV30; the D gene is possibly TRBD2 (6 bases). Trimming shortened V by 1 base and J by 6 bases, and 12 bases separated the two germline ends. The CDR3 length is 13 residues. The germline V gene has CDR1 GTSNPN and CDR2 SVGIG (reference sequence). The CDR3 sequence is CAWSAGEAQTQYF. The CDR3 region has the DNA TGTGCCTGGAGTGCGGGGGAGGCACAGACCCAGTACTTC.

V and J are TRBV9 and TRBJ2-3; 7 nucleotides align to TRBD1. The CDR3 is 14 residues long. Trimming took 4 bases from V and 4 from J; bases not matched to a gene: 6. Germline V CDR1 and CDR2: SGDLS, YYNGEE. CDR3 nucleotide sequence: TGTGCCAGCAGCCTCAGGACAGGAGCAGATACGCAGTATTTT. Protein: CASSLRTGADTQYF. Complete variable domain (other parts from reference TRBV9 and TRBJ2-3): DSGVTQTPKHLITATGQRVTLRCSPRSGDLSVYWYQQSLDQGLQFLIQYYNGEERAKGNILERFSAQQFPDLHSELNLSSLELGDSALYFCASSLRTGADTQYFGPGTRLTVL.

This rearrangement joins TRBV9 to TRBJ2-7; D possibly corresponds to TRBD1 (6 bases). V was shortened by 1 base and J by 0 bases, with 14 bases between the two germline ends. CDR1 SGDLS and CDR2 YYNGEE come from the germline V gene. The CDR3 runs to 16 residues. The CDR3 region is CASSVLPRGASYEQYF. CDR3 in DNA: TGTGCCAGCAGCGTACTCCCCAGGGGAGCCTCCTACGAGCAGTACTTC.

V gene TRBV7-2 combines with J gene TRBJ2-5, with 8 bases fitting TRBD1. Germline loops: CDR1 SGHTA, CDR2 FQGNSA. V gave up 3 bases and J gave up 5 bases; unmatched junction bases: 5. The CDR3 is made up of 14 amino acids. The CDR3 coding sequence is TGTGCCAGCAGCTTCGACAGGGGCAGGGAGACCCAGTACTTC. It is translated as CASSFDRGRETQYF.

V is TRBV5-1 and J is TRBJ1-2; 9 bases are shared with TRBD1. Trimming cost V 4 bases and J 6 bases; bases outside gene matches: 7. Per germline, CDR1 SGHRS and CDR2 YFSETQ. The CDR3 is made up of 14 amino acids. CDR3 nucleotide sequence: TGCGCCAGCAGCAGTAGGGGACAGGGTCATGGCTACACCTTC. It is translated as CASSSRGQGHGYTF.

J is TRBJ1-6 and V is TRBV11-2; TRBD1 is a possible D gene (6 bases). Trimming pared 2 bases from V and 6 bases from J, leaving 8 bases between. The CDR3 runs to 14 residues. Per germline, CDR1 SGHAT and CDR2 FQNNGV. The CDR3 DNA follows: TGTGCCAGCAGCTTACACAGGGCTAATTCACCCCTCCACTTT. Amino acids: CASSLHRANSPLHF.

V gene TRBV12-3 or TRBV12-4 combines with J gene TRBJ2-2; D unresolved. The V and J ends lost 5 bases and 1 base respectively, with 2 bases between them. This CDR3 spans 12 amino acids. The CDR3: CASSLNTGELFF. CDR3 nucleotide sequence: TGTGCCAGCAGTCTGAACACCGGGGAGCTGTTTTTT.

For this clone: Other DNA sequences in the sample encode the same CDR3. The CDR3 DNA sequence: TGCGCCAGCAGCTACAGAGGGTTGAACACTGAAGCTTTCTTT. This encodes CASSYRGLNTEAFF. The chain links TRBV5-1 to TRBJ1-1; D is ambiguous. The CDR3 has 14 amino acids. Germline assignment: CDR1 SGHRS and CDR2 YFSETQ. Trimming took 3 bases from V and 0 from J, leaving 9 bases between them.

The rearrangement uses TRBV19 and TRBJ2-3; D perhaps matches TRBD2 (7 bases). The V end lost 5 bases, the J end lost 0 bases, and 18 bases lay between the germline ends. Germline V CDR1 and CDR2: LNHDA, SQIVND (reference sequence). This CDR3 spans 17 amino acids. CDR3 bases: TGTGCCAGTAGTCCCCCGCCGGCGGGGGCGAGCACAGATACGCAGTATTTT. Translating gives CASSPPPAGASTDTQYF.